This T cell receptor (beta chain) derives from a study of siplizumab effects on memory and regulatory T cells. Study-wide results and caveats: Major contributors to the alloresponse seemed to be naive T cells, which also appeared more diverse than memory cells.

A remark on this clone: Its antigen is undetermined.

Profiled with immunoSEQ multiplex PCR; TCRdb holds only in-frame clones, not every one. The data show some 88,000 clones, approximately 90% seen once. Source material: CD4+ T cells sorted from blood. The sequence came from a human donor in good health.

CDR3 loop: CASSSPAGRTGELFF. DNA for the CDR3: TGTGCCAGCAGTTCTCCGGCAGGGCGGACCGGGGAGCTGTTTTTT. The genes are TRBV28 and TRBJ2-2; TRBD1 might be the D (5 bases). Trimming took 4 bases from V and 5 from J, leaving 14 bases between them. This CDR3 spans 15 amino acids. Per the germline V gene, CDR1 is MDHEN and CDR2 is SYDVKM.